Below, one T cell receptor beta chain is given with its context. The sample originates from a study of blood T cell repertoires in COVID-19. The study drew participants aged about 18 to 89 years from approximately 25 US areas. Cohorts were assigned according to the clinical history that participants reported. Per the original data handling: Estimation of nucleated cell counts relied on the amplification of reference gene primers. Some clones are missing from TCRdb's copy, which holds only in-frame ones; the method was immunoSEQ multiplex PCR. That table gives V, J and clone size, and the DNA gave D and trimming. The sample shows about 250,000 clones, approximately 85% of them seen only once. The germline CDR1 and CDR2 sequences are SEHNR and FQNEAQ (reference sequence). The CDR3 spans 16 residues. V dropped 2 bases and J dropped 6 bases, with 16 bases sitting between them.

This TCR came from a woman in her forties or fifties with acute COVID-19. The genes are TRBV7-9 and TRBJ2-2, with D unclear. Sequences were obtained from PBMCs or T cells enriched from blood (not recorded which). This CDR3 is CASSLSDFGLPGELFF. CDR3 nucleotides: TGTGCCAGCAGCTTAAGCGACTTCGGGTTACCCGGGGAGCTGTTTTTT.